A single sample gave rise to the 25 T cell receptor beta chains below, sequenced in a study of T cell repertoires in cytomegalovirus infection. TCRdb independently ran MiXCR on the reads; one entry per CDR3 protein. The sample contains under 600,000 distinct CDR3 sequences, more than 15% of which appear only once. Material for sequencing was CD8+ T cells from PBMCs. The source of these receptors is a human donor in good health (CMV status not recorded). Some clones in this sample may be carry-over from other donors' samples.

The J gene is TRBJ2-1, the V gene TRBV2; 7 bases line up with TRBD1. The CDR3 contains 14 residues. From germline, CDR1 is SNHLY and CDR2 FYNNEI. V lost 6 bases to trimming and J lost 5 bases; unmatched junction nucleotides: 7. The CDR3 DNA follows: TGTGCCAGCAGCGAGGACAGGCCGAACAATGAGCAGTTCTTC. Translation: CASSEDRPNNEQFF.

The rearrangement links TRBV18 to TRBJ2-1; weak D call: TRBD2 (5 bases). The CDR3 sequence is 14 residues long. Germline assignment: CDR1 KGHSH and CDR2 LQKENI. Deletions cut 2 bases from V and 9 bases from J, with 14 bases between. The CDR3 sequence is CASSPGGLECEQFF. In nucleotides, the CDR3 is TGTGCCAGCTCACCAGGCGGGTTGGAGTGTGAGCAGTTCTTC.

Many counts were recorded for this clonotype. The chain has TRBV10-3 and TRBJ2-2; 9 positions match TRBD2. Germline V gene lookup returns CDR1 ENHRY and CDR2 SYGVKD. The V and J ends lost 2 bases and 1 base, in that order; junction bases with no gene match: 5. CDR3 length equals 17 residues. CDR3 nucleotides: TGTGCCATCAGTGAGGAGATAGCGGGGGAGAACACCGGGGAGCTGTTTTTT. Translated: CAISEEIAGENTGELFF.

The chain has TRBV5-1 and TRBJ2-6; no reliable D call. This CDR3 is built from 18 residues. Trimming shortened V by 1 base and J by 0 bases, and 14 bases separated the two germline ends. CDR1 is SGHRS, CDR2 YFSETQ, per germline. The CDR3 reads CASSLMRDPYSGANVLTF. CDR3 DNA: TGCGCCAGCAGCTTGATGCGAGACCCGTACTCTGGGGCCAACGTCCTGACTTTC.

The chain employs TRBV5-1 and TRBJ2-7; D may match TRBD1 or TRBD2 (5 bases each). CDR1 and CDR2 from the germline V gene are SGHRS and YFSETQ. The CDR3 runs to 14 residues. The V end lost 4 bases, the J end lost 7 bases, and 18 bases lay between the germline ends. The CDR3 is CASSPSGDRTEQYF. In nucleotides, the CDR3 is TGCGCCAGCAGCCCATCCGGGGACCGGACGGAGCAGTACTTC.

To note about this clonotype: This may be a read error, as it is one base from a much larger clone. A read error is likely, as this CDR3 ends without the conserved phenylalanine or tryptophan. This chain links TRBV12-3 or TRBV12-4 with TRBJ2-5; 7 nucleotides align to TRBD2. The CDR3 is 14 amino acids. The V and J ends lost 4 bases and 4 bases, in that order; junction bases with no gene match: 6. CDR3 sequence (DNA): TGTGCCAGCAGTTATGCGGGAGTAGGAGAGACCCAGTACTTA. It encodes CASSYAGVGETQYL.

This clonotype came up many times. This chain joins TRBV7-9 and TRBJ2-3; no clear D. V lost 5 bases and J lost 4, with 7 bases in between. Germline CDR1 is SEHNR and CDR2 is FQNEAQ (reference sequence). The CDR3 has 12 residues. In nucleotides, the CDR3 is TGTGCCAGCAGCCCTTCTTCAGATACGCAGTATTTT. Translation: CASSPSSDTQYF.

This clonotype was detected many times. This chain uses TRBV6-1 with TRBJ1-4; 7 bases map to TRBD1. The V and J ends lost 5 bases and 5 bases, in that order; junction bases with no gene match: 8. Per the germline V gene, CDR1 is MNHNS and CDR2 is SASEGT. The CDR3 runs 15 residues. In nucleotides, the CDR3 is TGTGCCAGCAGTCCCCGGGACAGCTCCAATGAAAAACTGTTTTTT. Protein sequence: CASSPRDSSNEKLFF.

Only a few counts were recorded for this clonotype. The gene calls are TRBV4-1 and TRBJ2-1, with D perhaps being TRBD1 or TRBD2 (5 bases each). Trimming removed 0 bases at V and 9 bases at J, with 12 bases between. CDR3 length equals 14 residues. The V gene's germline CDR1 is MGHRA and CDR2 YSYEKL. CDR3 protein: CASSQDTGAGEQFF. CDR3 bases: TGCGCCAGCAGCCAAGATACCGGGGCGGGTGAGCAGTTCTTC.

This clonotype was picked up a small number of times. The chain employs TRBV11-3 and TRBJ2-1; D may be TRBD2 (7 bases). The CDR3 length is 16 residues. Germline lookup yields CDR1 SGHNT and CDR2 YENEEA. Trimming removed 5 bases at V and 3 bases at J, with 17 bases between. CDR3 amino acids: CASSDYREGYYNEQFF. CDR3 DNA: TGTGCCAGCAGCGATTACAGGGAGGGGTACTACAATGAGCAGTTCTTC.

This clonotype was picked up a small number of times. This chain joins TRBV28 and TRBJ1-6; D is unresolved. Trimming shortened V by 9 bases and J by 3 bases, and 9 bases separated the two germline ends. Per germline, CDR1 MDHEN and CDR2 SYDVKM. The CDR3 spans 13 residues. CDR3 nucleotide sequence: TGTGCCAGTACGAGGGTCTATAATTCACCCCTCCACTTT. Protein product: CASTRVYNSPLHF.

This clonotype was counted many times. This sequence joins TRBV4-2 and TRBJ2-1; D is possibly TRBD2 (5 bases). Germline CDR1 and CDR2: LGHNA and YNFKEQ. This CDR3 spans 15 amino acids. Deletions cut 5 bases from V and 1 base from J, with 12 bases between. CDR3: CASSTLEGSYNEQFF. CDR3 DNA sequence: TGTGCCAGCAGCACACTAGAAGGATCCTACAATGAGCAGTTCTTC.

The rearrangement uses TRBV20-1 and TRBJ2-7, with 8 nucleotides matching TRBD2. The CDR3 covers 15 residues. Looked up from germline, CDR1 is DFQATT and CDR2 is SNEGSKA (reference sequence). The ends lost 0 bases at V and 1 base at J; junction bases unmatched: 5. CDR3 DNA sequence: TGCAGTGCTAGAGATCCTAGCGGGCATTCCTACGAGCAGTACTTC. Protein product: CSARDPSGHSYEQYF.

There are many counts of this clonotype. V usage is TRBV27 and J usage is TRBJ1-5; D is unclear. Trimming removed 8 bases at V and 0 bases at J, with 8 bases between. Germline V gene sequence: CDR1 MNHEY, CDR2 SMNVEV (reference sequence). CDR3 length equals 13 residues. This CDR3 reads CASGAYSNQPQHF. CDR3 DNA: TGTGCCAGCGGAGCCTATAGCAATCAGCCCCAGCATTTT.

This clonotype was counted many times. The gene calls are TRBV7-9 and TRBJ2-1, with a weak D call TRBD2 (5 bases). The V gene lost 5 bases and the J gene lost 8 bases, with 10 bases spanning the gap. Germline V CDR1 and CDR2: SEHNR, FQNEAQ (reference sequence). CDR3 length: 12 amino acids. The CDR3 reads CASSPRRDEQFF. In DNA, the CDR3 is TGTGCCAGCAGCCCCCGGCGGGATGAGCAGTTCTTC.

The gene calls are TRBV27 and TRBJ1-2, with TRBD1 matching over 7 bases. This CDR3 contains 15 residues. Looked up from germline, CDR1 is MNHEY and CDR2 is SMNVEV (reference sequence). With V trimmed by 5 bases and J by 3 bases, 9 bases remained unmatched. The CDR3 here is CASSPQGGLDYGYTF. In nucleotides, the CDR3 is TGTGCCAGCAGTCCCCAGGGGGGGTTGGACTATGGCTACACCTTC.

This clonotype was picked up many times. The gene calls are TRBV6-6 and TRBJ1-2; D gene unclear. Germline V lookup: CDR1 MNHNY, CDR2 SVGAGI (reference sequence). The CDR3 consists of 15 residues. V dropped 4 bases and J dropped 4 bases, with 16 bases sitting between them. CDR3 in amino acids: CASSLMEGLGYGYTF. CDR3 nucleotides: TGTGCCAGCAGTTTAATGGAGGGTCTCGGCTATGGCTACACCTTC.

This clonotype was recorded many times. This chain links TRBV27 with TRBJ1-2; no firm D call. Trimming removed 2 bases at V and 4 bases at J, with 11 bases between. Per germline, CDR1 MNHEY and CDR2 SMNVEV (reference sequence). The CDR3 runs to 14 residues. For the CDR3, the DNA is TGTGCCAGCAGTTTAACCAGGTCGATCTATGGCTACACCTTC. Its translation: CASSLTRSIYGYTF.

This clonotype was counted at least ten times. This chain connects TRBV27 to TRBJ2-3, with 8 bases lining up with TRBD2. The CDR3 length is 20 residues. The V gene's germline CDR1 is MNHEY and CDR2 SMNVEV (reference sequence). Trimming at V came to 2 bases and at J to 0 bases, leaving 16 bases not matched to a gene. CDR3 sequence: CASSLRQAIWTSRSTDTQYF. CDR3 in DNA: TGTGCCAGCAGTTTAAGACAGGCGATTTGGACTAGCCGGAGCACAGATACGCAGTATTTT.

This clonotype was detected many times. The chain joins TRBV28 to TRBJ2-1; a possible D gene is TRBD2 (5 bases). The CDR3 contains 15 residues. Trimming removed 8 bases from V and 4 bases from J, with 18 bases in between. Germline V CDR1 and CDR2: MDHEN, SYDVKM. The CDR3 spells CASGRFGGGYNEQFF. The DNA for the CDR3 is TGTGCCAGCGGAAGGTTCGGTGGAGGTTACAATGAGCAGTTCTTC.

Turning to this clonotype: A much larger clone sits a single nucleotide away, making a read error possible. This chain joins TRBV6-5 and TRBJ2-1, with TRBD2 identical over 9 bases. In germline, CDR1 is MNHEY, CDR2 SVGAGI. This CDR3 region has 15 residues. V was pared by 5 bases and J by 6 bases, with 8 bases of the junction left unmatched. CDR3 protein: CASSIAGVPGNEQFF. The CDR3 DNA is TGTGCCAGCAGTATAGCGGGGGTGCCCGGCAATGAGCAGTTCTTC.

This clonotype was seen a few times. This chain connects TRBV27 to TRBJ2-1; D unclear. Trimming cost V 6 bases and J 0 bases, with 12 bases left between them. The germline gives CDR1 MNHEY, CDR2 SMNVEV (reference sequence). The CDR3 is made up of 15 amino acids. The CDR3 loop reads CASSRPASSYNEQFF. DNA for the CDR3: TGTGCCAGCAGCCGCCCGGCTAGCTCCTACAATGAGCAGTTCTTC.

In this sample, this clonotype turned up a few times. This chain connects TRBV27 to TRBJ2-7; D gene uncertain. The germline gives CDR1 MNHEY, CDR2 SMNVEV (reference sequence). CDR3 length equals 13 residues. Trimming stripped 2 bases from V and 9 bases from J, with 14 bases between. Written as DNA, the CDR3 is TGTGCCAGCAGTTTAACAGCTCTAGACGGGCAGTACTTC. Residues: CASSLTALDGQYF.

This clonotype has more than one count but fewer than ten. As DNA, the CDR3 is TGTGCCAGCAGTGAACAGCGTACCTCCTACAATGAGCAGTTCTTC. As protein: CASSEQRTSYNEQFF. This chain joins TRBV2 and TRBJ2-1, with no clear D. The length of the CDR3 is 15 residues. Germline assignment: CDR1 SNHLY and CDR2 FYNNEI. V dropped 2 bases and J dropped 0 bases, with 8 bases sitting between them.

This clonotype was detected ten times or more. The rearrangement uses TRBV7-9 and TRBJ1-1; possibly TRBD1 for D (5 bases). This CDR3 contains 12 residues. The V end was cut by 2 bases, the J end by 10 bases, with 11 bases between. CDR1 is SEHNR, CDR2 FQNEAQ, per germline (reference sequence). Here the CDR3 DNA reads TGTGCCAGCAGCTTATTAGGGGATGGAGCTTTCTTT. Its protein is CASSLLGDGAFF.